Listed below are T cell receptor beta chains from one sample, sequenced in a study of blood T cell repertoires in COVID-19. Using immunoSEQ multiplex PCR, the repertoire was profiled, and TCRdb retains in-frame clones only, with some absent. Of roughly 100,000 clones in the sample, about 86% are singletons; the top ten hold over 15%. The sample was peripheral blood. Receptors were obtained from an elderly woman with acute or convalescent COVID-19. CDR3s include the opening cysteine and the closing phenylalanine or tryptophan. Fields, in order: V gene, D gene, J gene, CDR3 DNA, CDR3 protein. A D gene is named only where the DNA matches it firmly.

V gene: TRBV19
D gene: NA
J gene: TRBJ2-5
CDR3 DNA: TGTGCCAGTAGTATATCGGGTTCAAGGGGAGAGACCCAGTACTTC
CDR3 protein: CASSISGSRGETQYF

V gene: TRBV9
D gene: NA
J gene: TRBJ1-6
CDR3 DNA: TGTGCCAGCAGCGCGGGGACAATTACTTCACCCCTCCACTTT
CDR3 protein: CASSAGTITSPLHF

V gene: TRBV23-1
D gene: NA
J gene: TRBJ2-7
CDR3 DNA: TGCGCCAGCAGCCGTTGTTACGAGCAGTACTTC
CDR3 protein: CASSRCYEQYF

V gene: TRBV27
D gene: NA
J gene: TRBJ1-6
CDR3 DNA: TGTGCCAGCAGTTTAGAGGCGGCAAATTCACCCCTCCACTTT
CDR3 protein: CASSLEAANSPLHF

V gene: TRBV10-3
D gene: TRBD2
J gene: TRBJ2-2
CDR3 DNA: TGTGCCATCAGTGAGCCGGGACTAGCGGGGACCACCGGGGAGCTGTTTTTT
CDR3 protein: CAISEPGLAGTTGELFF

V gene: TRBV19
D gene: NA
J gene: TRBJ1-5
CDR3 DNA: TGTGCCAGTAGTATATCCGGGGACAACCAGCCCCAGCATTTT
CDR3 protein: CASSISGDNQPQHF

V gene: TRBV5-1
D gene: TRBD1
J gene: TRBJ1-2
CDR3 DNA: TGCGCCAGCAGCTCGGGACAGGGGAACTATGGCTACACCTTC
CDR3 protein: CASSSGQGNYGYTF

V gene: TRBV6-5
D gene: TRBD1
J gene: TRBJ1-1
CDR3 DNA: TGTGCCAGCAGCGCACAGGGGAAGGGTGAAGCTTTCTTT
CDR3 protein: CASSAQGKGEAFF

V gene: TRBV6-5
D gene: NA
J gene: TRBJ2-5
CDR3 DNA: TGTGCCAGCAGCCTCGGAGGGGGGGCCTGGGAGACCCAGTACTTC
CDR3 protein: CASSLGGGAWETQYF

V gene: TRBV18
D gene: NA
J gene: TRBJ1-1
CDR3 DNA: TGTGCCAGCTCACCAATCGACAGCCAGCACTGGGCTTTCTTT
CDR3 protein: CASSPIDSQHWAFF

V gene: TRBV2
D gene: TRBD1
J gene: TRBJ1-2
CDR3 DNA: TGTGCCAGCAGCGAAGAAACAGGGGGGATTAACTATGGCTACACCTTC
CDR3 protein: CASSEETGGINYGYTF

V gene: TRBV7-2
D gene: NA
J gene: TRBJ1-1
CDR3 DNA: TGTGCCAGCAGTTTCCCCCTCGGGGGGGCAACTGAAGCTTTCTTT
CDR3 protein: CASSFPLGGATEAFF